What follows are 6 T cell receptor beta chains derived from one specimen sequenced in a study of T-cell memory formation after mild COVID-19. TCRdb called the 5' RACE reads again in MiXCR, with one record for every CDR3 protein. The sample consists of approximately 300,000 distinct CDR3 sequences, approximately 15% of them appearing once. The sequencing sample was made of PBMCs or a T cell subset sorted from them (not recorded which). The receptor set was obtained from a young man who had mild COVID-19 (a few samples of this study predate the infection). Cell type and time point are not known.

The V call is TRBV4-1, the J call TRBJ2-7; the D is unclear. Germline V lookup: CDR1 MGHRA, CDR2 YSYEKL. The CDR3 spans 14 residues. V lost 4 bases to trimming and J lost 3 bases, with 13 bases between them. The CDR3 region is CASSPDTGLYEQYF. CDR3 sequence (DNA): TGCGCCAGCAGCCCCGACACGGGCCTCTACGAGCAGTACTTC.

V is TRBV11-2 and J is TRBJ2-7; D possibly corresponds to TRBD1 (5 bases). The V gene lost 4 bases and the J gene lost 4 bases, with 8 bases spanning the gap. CDR1 and CDR2 from the germline V gene are SGHAT and FQNNGV. CDR3 length: 12 amino acids. The CDR3 nucleotides are TGTGCCAGCAGCTCCAGGGTTTACGAGCAGTACTTC. Its protein is CASSSRVYEQYF.

This chain joins TRBV5-1 and TRBJ2-7; 8 bases match TRBD2. There are 14 residues in the CDR3. V shed 4 bases, J shed 5 bases, and the junction held 8 bases outside the gene matches. Germline V gives CDR1 SGHRS, CDR2 YFSETQ. The CDR3 is CASSIRLAIHEQYF. The CDR3 coding sequence is TGCGCCAGCAGCATTAGACTAGCGATACACGAGCAGTACTTC.

A few counts support this clonotype. CDR3 residues: CASSSRLAGSTIYF. The DNA of the CDR3 is TGTGCCAGCAGCTCGAGACTGGCCGGTAGCACCATATATTTT. The chain is built from TRBV7-6 and TRBJ1-3; D uncertain. This CDR3 comprises 14 residues. Trimming took 4 bases from V and 9 from J, leaving 16 bases between them. Looked up from germline, CDR1 is SGHVS and CDR2 is FNYEAQ. Combining the CDR3 with reference TRBV7-6 and TRBJ1-3 gives the whole variable domain GAGVSQSPRYKVTKRGQDVALRCDPISGHVSLYWYRQALGQGPEFLTYFNYEAQQDKSGLPNDRFSAERPEGSISTLTIQRTEQRDSAMYRCASSSRLAGSTIYFGEGSWLTVV.

There are a few counts of this clonotype. V is TRBV9 and J is TRBJ2-2; 10 bases match TRBD1. J lost 4 bases, V lost 4 bases, and 13 bases had no gene match. Germline V gives CDR1 SGDLS, CDR2 YYNGEE. The CDR3 totals 18 residues. CDR3 amino acids: CASSHSRQGAQGTGELFF. CDR3 sequence (DNA): TGTGCCAGCAGCCACAGTCGACAGGGGGCGCAGGGCACCGGGGAGCTGTTTTTT.

The sample holds a few counts of this clonotype. The genes are TRBV2 and TRBJ2-7; D gene ambiguous. CDR1 SNHLY and CDR2 FYNNEI come from the germline V gene. The CDR3 consists of 13 residues. Trimming removed 2 bases from V and 3 bases from J, with 8 bases in between. The chain's CDR3 is CASSESDGYEQYV. CDR3 DNA: TGTGCCAGCAGTGAATCTGACGGCTACGAGCAGTACGTC.